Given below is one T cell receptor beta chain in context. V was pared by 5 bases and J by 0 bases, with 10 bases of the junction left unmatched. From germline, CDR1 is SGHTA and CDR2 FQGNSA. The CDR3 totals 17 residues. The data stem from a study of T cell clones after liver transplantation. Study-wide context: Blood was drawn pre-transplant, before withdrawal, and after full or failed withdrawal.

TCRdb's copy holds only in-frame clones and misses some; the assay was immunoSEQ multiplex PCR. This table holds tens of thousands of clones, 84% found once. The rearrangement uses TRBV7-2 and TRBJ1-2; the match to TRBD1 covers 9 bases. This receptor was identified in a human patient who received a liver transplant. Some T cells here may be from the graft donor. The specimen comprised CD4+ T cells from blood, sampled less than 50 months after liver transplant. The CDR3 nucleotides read TGTGCCAGCAGCCCCGGGACAGGGTACAATTCTAACTATGGCTACACCTTC. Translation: CASSPGTGYNSNYGYTF. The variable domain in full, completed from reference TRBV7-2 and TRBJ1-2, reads GAGVSQSPSNKVTEKGKDVELRCDPISGHTALYWYRQSLGQGLEFLIYFQGNSAPDKSGLPSDRFSAERTGGSVSTLTIQRTQQEDSAVYLCASSPGTGYNSNYGYTFGSGTRLTVV.